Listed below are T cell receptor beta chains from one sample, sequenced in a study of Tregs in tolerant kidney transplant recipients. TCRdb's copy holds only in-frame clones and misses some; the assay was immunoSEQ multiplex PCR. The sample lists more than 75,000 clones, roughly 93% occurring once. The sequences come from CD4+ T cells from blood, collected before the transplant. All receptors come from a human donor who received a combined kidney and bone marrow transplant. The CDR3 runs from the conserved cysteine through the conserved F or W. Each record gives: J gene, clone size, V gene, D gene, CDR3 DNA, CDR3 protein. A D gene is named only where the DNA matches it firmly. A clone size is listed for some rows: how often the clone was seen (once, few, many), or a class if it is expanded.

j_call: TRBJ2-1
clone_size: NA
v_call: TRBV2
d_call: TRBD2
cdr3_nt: TGTGCCAGCAGTGAACTCGCGGGAGGCCACAATGAGCAGTTCTTC
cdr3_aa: CASSELAGGHNEQFF

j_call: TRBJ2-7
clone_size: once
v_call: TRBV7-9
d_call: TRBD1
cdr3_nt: TGTGCCAGCAGCCGTTACGGACAGGGGGACTACGAGCAGTACTTC
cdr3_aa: CASSRYGQGDYEQYF

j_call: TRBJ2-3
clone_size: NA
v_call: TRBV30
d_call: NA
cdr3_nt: TGTGCCTGGAGTGTACGGGGAGGAAGAGATACGCAGTATTTT
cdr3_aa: CAWSVRGGRDTQYF

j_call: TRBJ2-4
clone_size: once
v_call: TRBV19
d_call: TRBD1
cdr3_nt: TGTGCCAGTAGTACGGGGGACAGGGAAGGACCTGGGAACATTCAGTACTTC
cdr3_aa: CASSTGDREGPGNIQYF

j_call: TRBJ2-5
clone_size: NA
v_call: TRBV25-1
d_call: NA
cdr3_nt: TGTGCCAGCAGTGCAGGGGGGATAAACGGAGAGACCCAGTACTTC
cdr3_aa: CASSAGGINGETQYF

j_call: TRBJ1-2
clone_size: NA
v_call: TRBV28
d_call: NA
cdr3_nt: TGTGCCAGCAGTTACAGGAACTATGGCTACACCTTC
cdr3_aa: CASSYRNYGYTF

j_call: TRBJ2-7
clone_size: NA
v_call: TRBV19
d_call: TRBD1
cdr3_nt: TGTGCCAGTAGTACACAGGGGTGGGACTACGAGCAGTACTTC
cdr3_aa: CASSTQGWDYEQYF

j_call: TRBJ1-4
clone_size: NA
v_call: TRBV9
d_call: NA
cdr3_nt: TGTGCCAGCAGCGACGGTAGGGGGTTCGCTAAGGGTGAAAAACTGTTTTTT
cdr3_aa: CASSDGRGFAKGEKLFF

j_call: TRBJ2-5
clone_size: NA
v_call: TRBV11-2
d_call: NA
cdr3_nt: TGTGCCAGCAGCCCGGACCCTAGCGCAGAGACCCAGTACTTC
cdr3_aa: CASSPDPSAETQYF

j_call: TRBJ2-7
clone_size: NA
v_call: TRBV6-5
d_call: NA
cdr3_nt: TGTGCCAGCAGTTTGAAGGGACTTTCTTCCTACGAGCAGTACTTC
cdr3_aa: CASSLKGLSSYEQYF

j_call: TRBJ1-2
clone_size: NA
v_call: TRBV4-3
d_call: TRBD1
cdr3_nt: TGCGCCAGCAGCTGGGGGTTCACGTCAATAGGGGGCGACTATGGCTACACCTTC
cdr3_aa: CASSWGFTSIGGDYGYTF

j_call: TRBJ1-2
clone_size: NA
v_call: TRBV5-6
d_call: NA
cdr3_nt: TGTGCCAGCAGCTTGAGGGGAGGAGAGTGGGGCTACACCTTC
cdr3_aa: CASSLRGGEWGYTF

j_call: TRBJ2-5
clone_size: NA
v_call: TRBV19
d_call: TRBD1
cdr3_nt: TGTGCCAGTAGTGGGACAGCCCAAGAGACCCAGTACTTC
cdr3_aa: CASSGTAQETQYF

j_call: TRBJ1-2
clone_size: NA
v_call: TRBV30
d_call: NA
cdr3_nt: TGTGCCTGGACCCGGGACTCCGGAGATGGCTACACCTTC
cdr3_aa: CAWTRDSGDGYTF

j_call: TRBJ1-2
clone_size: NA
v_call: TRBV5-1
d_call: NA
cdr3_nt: TGCGCCAGCAGCTTGTCTGAGAACTATGGCTACACCTTC
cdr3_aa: CASSLSENYGYTF

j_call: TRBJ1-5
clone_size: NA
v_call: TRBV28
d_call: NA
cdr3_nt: TGTGCCAGCGGCACTATTCAGCCCCAGCATTTT
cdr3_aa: CASGTIQPQHF

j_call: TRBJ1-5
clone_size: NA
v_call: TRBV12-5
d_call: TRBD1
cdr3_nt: TGTGCTAGTGGTCAAGACAGGGGTAGCAATAGCAATCAGCCCCAGCATTTT
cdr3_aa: CASGQDRGSNSNQPQHF

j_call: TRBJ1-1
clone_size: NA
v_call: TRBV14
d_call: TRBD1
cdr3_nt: TGTGCCAGCAGCCTAGCATACAGGGGACAAGCTTTCTTT
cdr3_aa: CASSLAYRGQAFF

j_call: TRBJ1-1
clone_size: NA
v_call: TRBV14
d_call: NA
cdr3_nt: TGTGCCAGCAGCAAAGTTGAAGGGGTCACTGAAGCTTTCTTT
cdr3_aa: CASSKVEGVTEAFF

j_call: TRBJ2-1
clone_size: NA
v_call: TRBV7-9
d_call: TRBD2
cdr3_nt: TGTGCCACCCTACGTGGGACTAGCGGATACTACAATGAGCAGTTCTTC
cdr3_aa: CATLRGTSGYYNEQFF

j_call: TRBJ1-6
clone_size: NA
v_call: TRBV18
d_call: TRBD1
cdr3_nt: TGTGCCAGCTCACCGACAGGGCAGAATTCACCCCTCCACTTT
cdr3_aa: CASSPTGQNSPLHF

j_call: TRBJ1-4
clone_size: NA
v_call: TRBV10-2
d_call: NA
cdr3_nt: TGCGCCAGCACCCAAACAGCAACTAATGAAAAACTGTTTTTT
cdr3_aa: CASTQTATNEKLFF

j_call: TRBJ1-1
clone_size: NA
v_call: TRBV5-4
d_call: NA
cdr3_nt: TGTGCCAGCAGCGGGACCGGGAGTAGATCTGAAGCTTTCTTT
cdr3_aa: CASSGTGSRSEAFF

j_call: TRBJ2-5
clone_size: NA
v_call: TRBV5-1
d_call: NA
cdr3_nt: TGCGCCAGCAGCTTGGGCCAGTCCGGCGGAGAGACCCAGTACTTC
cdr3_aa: CASSLGQSGGETQYF

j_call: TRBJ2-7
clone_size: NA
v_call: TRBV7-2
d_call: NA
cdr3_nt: TGTGCCAGCAGCTTATACGGAGCAGGACTCTCTCTCGAGCAGTACTTC
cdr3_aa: CASSLYGAGLSLEQYF

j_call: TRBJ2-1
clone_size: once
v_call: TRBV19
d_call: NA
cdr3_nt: TGTGCCAGTAGTATGAGGCAGGGCGGCTCCTACAATGAGCAGTTCTTC
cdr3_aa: CASSMRQGGSYNEQFF

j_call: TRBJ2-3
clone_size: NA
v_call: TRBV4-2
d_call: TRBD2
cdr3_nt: TGTGCCAGCAGCCCCCGCGGGGGGAGCATTGATACGCAGTATTTT
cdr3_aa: CASSPRGGSIDTQYF

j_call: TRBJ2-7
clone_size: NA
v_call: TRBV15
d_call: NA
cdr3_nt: TGTGCCACCAGCAGAGAAGGGGGTTACGAGCAGTACTTC
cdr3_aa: CATSREGGYEQYF

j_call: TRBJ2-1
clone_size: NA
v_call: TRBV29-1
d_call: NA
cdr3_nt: TGCAGCGTTGGCGGGAACAATGAGCAGTTCTTC
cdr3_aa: CSVGGNNEQFF

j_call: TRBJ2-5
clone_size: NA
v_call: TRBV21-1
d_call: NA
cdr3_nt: TGTGCCAGCAGCAAAGACGTAGAGACAGATCAAGAGACCCAGTACTTC
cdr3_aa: CASSKDVETDQETQYF

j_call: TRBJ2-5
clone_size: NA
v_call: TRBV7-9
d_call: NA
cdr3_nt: TGTGCCAGCAGCTTAGGGTCGGTAAGCCAAGAGACCCAGTACTTC
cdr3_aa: CASSLGSVSQETQYF

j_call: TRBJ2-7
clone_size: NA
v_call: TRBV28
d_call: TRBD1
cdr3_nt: TGTGCCAGCAGCAACTGGGACAGAAAGTACGAGCAGTACTTC
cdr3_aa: CASSNWDRKYEQYF

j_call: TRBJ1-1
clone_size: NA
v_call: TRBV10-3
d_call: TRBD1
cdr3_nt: TGTGCCATCAGAAGGGGGACAGGGGCCGATGAAGCTTTCTTT
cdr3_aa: CAIRRGTGADEAFF

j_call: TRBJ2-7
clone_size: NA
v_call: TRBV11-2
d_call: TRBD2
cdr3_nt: TGTGCCAGCAGCTTGGGCGGGAGTTCCTACGAGCAGTACTTC
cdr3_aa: CASSLGGSSYEQYF

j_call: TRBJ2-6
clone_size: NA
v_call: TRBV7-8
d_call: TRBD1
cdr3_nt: TGTGCCAGCAGCTACTACAGGGGTACCTCTGGGGCCAACGTCCTGACTTTC
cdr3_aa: CASSYYRGTSGANVLTF

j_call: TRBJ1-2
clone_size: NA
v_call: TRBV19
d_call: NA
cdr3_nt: TGTGCCAGTAGTAGACAGGCCTCTAACTATGGCTACACCTTC
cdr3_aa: CASSRQASNYGYTF

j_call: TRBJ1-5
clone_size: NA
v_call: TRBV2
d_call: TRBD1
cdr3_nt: TGTGCCAGCAGTCGAAGCTCAAGGACAGGGCTTCAGCCCCAGCATTTT
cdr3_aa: CASSRSSRTGLQPQHF

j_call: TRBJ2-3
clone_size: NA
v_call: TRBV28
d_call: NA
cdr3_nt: TGTGCCAGCAGTTTAAGAGGCACTTTGGGAGATACGCAGTATTTT
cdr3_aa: CASSLRGTLGDTQYF

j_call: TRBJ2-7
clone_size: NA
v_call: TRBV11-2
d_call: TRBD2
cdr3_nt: TGTGCCAGCAGCTCATTACTAGCGCGCTCCTACGAGCAGTACTTC
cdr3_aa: CASSSLLARSYEQYF

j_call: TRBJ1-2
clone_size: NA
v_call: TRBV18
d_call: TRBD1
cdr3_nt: TGTGCCAGCTCACATCGACAGGGGGAACACTATGGCTACACCTTC
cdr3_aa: CASSHRQGEHYGYTF

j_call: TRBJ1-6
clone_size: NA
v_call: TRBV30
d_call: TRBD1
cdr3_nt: TGTGCCTGGAGTGGCGGGGACAGGGGTAATTCACCCCTCCACTTT
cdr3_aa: CAWSGGDRGNSPLHF

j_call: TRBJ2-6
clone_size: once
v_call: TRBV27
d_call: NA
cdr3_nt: TGTGCCAGCAGTTTGAACAGACCTGGGGCCAACGTCCTGACTTTC
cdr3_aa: CASSLNRPGANVLTF

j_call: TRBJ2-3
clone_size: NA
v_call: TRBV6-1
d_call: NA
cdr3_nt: TGTGCCAGCGGTCCAGGGGCCCCGTGGACGCAGTATTTT
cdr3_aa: CASGPGAPWTQYF

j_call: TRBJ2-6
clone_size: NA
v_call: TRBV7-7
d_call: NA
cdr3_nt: TGTGCCAGCAGCAATAGAAGACAAAGTCGGGCCAACGTCCTGACTTTC
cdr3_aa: CASSNRRQSRANVLTF

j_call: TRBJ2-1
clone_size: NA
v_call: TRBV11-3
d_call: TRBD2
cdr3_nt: TGTGCCAGCAGCTTAGGGGCCCGGGGACTAGCGGACTACAATGAGCAGTTCTTC
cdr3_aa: CASSLGARGLADYNEQFF

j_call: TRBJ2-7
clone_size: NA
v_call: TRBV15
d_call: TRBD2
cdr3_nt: TGTGCCACCAGCCTGCTTGGGGGAGGGACCTACGAGCAGTACTTC
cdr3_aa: CATSLLGGGTYEQYF